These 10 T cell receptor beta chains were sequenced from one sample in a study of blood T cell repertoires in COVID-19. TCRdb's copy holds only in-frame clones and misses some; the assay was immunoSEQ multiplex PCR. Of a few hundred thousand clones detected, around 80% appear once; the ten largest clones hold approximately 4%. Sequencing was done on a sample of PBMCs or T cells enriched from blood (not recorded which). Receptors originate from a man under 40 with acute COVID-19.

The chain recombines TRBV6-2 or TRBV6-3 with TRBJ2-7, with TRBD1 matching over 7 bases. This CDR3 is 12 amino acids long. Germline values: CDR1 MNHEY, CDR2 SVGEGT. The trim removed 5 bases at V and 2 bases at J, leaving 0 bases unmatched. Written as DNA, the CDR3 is TGTGCCAGCAGTGGGACAGCCTACGAGCAGTACGTC. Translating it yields CASSGTAYEQYV.

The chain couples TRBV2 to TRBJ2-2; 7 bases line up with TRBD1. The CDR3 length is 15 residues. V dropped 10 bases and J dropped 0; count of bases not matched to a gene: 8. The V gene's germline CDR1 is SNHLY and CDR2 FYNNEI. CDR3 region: CAIPQTGTNTGELFF. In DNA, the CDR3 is TGTGCCATCCCCCAGACAGGGACGAACACCGGGGAGCTGTTTTTT.

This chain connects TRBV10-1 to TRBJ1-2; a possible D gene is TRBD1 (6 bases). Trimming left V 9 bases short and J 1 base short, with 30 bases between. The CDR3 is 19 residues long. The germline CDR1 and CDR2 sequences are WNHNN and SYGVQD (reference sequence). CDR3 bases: TGCGCCAGGGCCTTGGGTGGGATCCCGGACAGACAATATAACTATGGCTACACCTTC. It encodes CARALGGIPDRQYNYGYTF.

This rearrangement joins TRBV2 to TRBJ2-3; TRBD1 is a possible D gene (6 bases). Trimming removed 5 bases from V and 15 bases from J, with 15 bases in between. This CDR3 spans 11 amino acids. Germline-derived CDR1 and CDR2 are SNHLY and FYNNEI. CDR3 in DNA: TGTGCCAGCAGTCCAGGGGTCGCACAATATTTT. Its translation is CASSPGVAQYF.

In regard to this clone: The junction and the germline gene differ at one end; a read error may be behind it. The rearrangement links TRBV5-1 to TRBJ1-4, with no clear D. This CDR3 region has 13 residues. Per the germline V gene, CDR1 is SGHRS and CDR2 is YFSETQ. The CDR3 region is CASSLLLNEKLFF. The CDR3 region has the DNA TGTGCCAGCAGCTTGTTACTTAATGAAAAACTGTTTTTT.

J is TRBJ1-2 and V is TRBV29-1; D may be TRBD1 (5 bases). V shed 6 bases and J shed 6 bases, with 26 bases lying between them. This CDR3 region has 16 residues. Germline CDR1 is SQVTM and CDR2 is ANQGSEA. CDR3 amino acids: CSVTGVGGLSPDGYTF. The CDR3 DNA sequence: TGCAGCGTGACGGGGGTCGGGGGACTTAGCCCGGATGGCTACACCTTC.

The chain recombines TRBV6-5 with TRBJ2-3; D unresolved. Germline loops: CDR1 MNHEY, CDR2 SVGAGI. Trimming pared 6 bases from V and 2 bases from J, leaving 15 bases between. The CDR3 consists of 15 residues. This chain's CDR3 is CASRIWAPDTDTQYF. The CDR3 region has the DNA TGTGCCAGCAGAATCTGGGCTCCAGACACAGATACGCAGTATTTT.

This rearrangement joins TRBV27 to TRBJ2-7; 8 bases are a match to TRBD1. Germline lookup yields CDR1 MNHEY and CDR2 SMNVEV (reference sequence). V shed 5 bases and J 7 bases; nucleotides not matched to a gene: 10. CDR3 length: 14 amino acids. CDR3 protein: CASSPQGGRGEQYV. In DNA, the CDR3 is TGTGCCAGCAGTCCACAGGGGGGACGTGGGGAGCAGTACGTC.

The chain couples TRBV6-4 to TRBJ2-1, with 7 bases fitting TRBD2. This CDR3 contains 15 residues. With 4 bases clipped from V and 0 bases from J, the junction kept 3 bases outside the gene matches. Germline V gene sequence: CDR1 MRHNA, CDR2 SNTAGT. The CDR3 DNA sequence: TGTGCCAGCAGTGTTGGGGGGGGCTCCTACAATGAGCAGTTCTTC. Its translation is CASSVGGGSYNEQFF.

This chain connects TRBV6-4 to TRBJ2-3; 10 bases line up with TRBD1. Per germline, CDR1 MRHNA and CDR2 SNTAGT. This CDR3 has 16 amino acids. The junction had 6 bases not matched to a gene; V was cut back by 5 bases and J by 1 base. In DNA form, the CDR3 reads TGTGCCAGCAGTCAAGACAGGGGGCTGGGCACAGATACGCAGTATTTT. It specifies CASSQDRGLGTDTQYF.